This TCR beta chain came from a study of T cells after yellow fever vaccination. Whole-study results and caveats: Reappearance after the booster was observed for most primary-vaccination clones (roughly 97% CD4, about 91% CD8).

The sample holds many counts of this clonotype. Its matching antigen is unknown. The CDR3 sequence is 15 residues long. The V end was cut by 5 bases, the J end by 3 bases, with 14 bases between. Germline CDR1 is SEHNR and CDR2 is FQNEAQ (reference sequence). Synthesis of TCR cDNA relied on 5'RACE template switching, which attached a universal primer site and UMIs. Each CDR3 protein gets one entry after TCRdb re-called the 5' RACE reads with MiXCR. The sample has some 290,000 distinct CDR3 sequences; about 10% are singletons. The J gene is TRBJ2-1, the V gene TRBV7-9; D may be TRBD1 (7 bases). The origin of this receptor is a man aged 18 to 29 who received the YFV17D yellow fever vaccine. The specimen was CD4+ T cells sorted from PBMCs, collected 45 days after the yellow fever booster vaccination. The CDR3 loop reads CASSGPRGVYNEQFF. CDR3 sequence (DNA): TGTGCCAGCAGCGGGCCCAGGGGGGTCTACAATGAGCAGTTCTTC.